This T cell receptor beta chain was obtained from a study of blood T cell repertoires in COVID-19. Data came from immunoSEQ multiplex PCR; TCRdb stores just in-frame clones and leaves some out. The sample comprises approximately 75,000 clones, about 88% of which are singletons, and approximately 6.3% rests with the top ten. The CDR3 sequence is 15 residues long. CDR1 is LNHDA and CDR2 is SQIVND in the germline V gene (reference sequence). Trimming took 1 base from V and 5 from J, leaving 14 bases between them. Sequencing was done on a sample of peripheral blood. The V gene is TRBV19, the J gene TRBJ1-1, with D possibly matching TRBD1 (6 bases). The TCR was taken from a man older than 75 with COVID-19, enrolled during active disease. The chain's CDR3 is CASSIVAGARTEAFF. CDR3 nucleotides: TGTGCCAGTAGTATAGTAGCGGGGGCGCGGACTGAAGCTTTCTTT.